The rows below give T cell receptor beta chains drawn from one sample of a study. Sequencing was performed with immunoSEQ multiplex PCR; in TCRdb, only in-frame clones are kept and a portion is missing. This table holds 60,000 to 85,000 clones, just over 90% found once. The specimen was PBMCs. The receptor source for this set is a middle-aged man with rheumatoid arthritis. The CDR3 runs from the conserved cysteine through the conserved F or W. Fields, in order: clone size, J gene, CDR3 length, V gene, D gene, CDR3 protein, CDR3 DNA. The D gene is left open where the match is weak. Size is omitted from some rows. Given values are once, few, many or a class for expanded clones.

size: few
J: TRBJ2-2
length: 17
V: TRBV7-9
D: TRBD2
CDR3: CASSPLLAGESPGELFF
DNA: TGTGCCAGCAGCCCACTGCTAGCGGGGGAATCCCCCGGGGAGCTGTTTTTT

size: NA
J: TRBJ1-2
length: 17
V: TRBV6-1
D: TRBD1
CDR3: CASSARASGTGNYGYTF
DNA: TGTGCCAGCAGTGCCCGGGCGTCCGGGACAGGGAACTATGGCTACACCTTC

size: NA
J: TRBJ1-2
length: 14
V: TRBV4-1
D: NA
CDR3: CASSPKTGLGGYTF
DNA: TGCGCCAGCAGCCCCAAAACAGGGTTAGGAGGCTACACCTTC

size: NA
J: TRBJ1-1
length: 14
V: TRBV3-1/TRBV3-2
D: TRBD1
CDR3: CASSQATGRTEAFF
DNA: TGTGCCAGCAGCCAAGCGACAGGGCGGACTGAAGCTTTCTTT

size: NA
J: TRBJ2-5
length: 17
V: TRBV11-3
D: TRBD2
CDR3: CASSLAGTRANQETQYF
DNA: TGTGCCAGCAGCTTAGCCGGGACTAGAGCAAACCAAGAGACCCAGTACTTC

size: NA
J: TRBJ2-2
length: 15
V: TRBV10-1
D: TRBD1
CDR3: CASSLGDRDTGELFF
DNA: TGCGCCAGCAGTTTGGGGGACAGGGACACCGGGGAGCTGTTTTTT

size: few
J: TRBJ1-2
length: 12
V: TRBV2
D: NA
CDR3: CASSEASYGYTF
DNA: TGTGCCAGCAGTGAAGCTAGCTATGGCTACACCTTC

size: NA
J: TRBJ1-1
length: 16
V: TRBV20-1
D: NA
CDR3: CSASLGGVTGITEAFF
DNA: TGCAGTGCTAGTCTCGGCGGGGTCACAGGAATAACTGAAGCTTTCTTT

size: NA
J: TRBJ2-7
length: 11
V: TRBV18
D: NA
CDR3: CASSSDYEQYF
DNA: TGTGCCAGCTCATCAGACTACGAGCAGTACTTC

size: NA
J: TRBJ2-2
length: 15
V: TRBV11-2
D: NA
CDR3: CASSPLTGKTGELFF
DNA: TGTGCCAGCAGCCCCCTCACGGGTAAAACCGGGGAGCTGTTTTTT

size: NA
J: TRBJ2-2
length: 15
V: TRBV7-3
D: TRBD2
CDR3: CASSLTSGSAGELFF
DNA: TGTGCCAGCAGCCTGACTAGCGGGAGTGCCGGGGAGCTGTTTTTT